The 17 T cell receptor beta chains reported below all come from one sample, sequenced in a study of blood T cell repertoires in COVID-19. The data were produced by immunoSEQ multiplex PCR, yet TCRdb's version contains in-frame clones alone and is incomplete. This sample carries fewer than 150,000 clones, just under 90% of them seen once, and the ten largest clones take about 10%. The material sequenced was peripheral blood. The receptors here all came from a woman over 75 with acute or convalescent COVID-19.

This clone was counted a single time. V and J are TRBV28 and TRBJ1-1; a possible D gene is TRBD1 (6 bases). The germline V gene has CDR1 MDHEN and CDR2 SYDVKM. The CDR3 extends over 15 amino acids. Trimming cost V 2 bases and J 8 bases, with 18 bases left between them. CDR3 amino acids: CASSLAREGGAEAFF. The CDR3, as DNA: TGTGCCAGCAGTTTAGCCCGGGAGGGGGGCGCGGAAGCTTTCTTT.

This clone was recorded once. This chain links TRBV11-2 with TRBJ1-2, with TRBD1 matching 7 bases. Losses at the gene ends were 5 bases for V and 8 bases for J; bases not matched to a gene: 8. The CDR3 has 13 amino acids. The germline CDR1 and CDR2 sequences are SGHAT and FQNNGV. The CDR3 DNA reads as TGTGCCAGCAGCGGACGACAGGGTATCGGCTACACCTTC. Encoded protein: CASSGRQGIGYTF.

The chain links TRBV5-1 to TRBJ1-6, with TRBD1 as a possible D gene (5 bases). The V end lost 4 bases, the J end lost 5 bases, and 7 bases lay between the germline ends. Per the germline V gene, CDR1 is SGHRS and CDR2 is YFSETQ. This CDR3 is 13 amino acids long. The DNA of the CDR3 is TGCGCCAGCAGCCAGACAGATAATTCACCCCTCCACTTT. This codes for CASSQTDNSPLHF. The full variable domain, in which reference TRBV5-1 and TRBJ1-6 provide the parts outside the CDR3, is KAGVTQTPRYLIKTRGQQVTLSCSPISGHRSVSWYQQTPGQGLQFLFEYFSETQRNKGNFPGRFSGRQFSNSRSEMNVSTLELGDSALYLCASSQTDNSPLHFGNGTRLTVT.

The V and J genes are TRBV5-1 and TRBJ2-2, with 12 positions matching TRBD1. This CDR3 spans 18 amino acids. CDR1 and CDR2 from the germline V gene are SGHRS and YFSETQ. Unmatched junction bases numbered 9, after V lost 3 bases and J lost 3 bases. CDR3 sequence: CASSSTGTGGAYTGELFF. CDR3 DNA: TGCGCCAGCAGCTCTACCGGGACAGGGGGCGCGTACACCGGGGAGCTGTTTTTT.

J is TRBJ2-1 and V is TRBV5-1, with D possibly matching TRBD1 (6 bases). Trimming pared 5 bases from V and 1 base from J, leaving 13 bases between. Germline V lookup: CDR1 SGHRS, CDR2 YFSETQ. The CDR3 has 15 residues. The CDR3 region is CASSPGVGSYNEQFF. In DNA, the CDR3 is TGCGCCAGCAGTCCAGGGGTCGGTTCCTACAATGAGCAGTTCTTC. The variable domain in full, with the rest retrieved from reference TRBV5-1 and TRBJ2-1, is KAGVTQTPRYLIKTRGQQVTLSCSPISGHRSVSWYQQTPGQGLQFLFEYFSETQRNKGNFPGRFSGRQFSNSRSEMNVSTLELGDSALYLCASSPGVGSYNEQFFGPGTRLTVL.

This clone was picked up a small number of times. The CDR3 sequence: CASTGQGRTEAFF. DNA for the CDR3: TGTGCCAGCACTGGACAGGGAAGGACTGAAGCTTTCTTT. The genes are TRBV2 and TRBJ1-1; TRBD1 aligns across 8 bases. From germline, CDR1 is SNHLY and CDR2 FYNNEI. The CDR3 totals 13 residues. J lost 5 bases, V lost 7 bases, and 6 bases had no gene match.

The gene calls are TRBV2 and TRBJ1-2; D unresolved. The ends were cut back, 5 bases at V and 4 bases at J, with 17 bases in the middle. The germline gives CDR1 SNHLY, CDR2 FYNNEI. The CDR3 spans 15 residues. Here the CDR3 reads CASSSLSGSPYGYTF. The CDR3 nucleotides are TGTGCCAGCAGTAGCTTGTCAGGATCTCCCTATGGCTACACCTTC.

This chain links TRBV6-5 with TRBJ1-2, with D possibly matching TRBD1 (5 bases). The germline gives CDR1 MNHEY, CDR2 SVGAGI. The V gene lost 0 bases and the J gene lost 4 bases, with 12 bases spanning the gap. The length of the CDR3 is 15 residues. The CDR3 spells CASSYSQGNSYGYTF. Here the CDR3 DNA reads TGTGCCAGCAGTTACTCGCAGGGTAATTCCTATGGCTACACCTTC.

V is TRBV10-3 and J is TRBJ1-3; D may be TRBD1 (6 bases). Trimming cost V 4 bases and J 0 bases, with 7 bases left between them. CDR1 and CDR2 (germline): ENHRY, SYGVKD. This CDR3 spans 14 amino acids. CDR3 protein: CAISAGVSGNTIYF. CDR3 bases: TGTGCCATCAGTGCAGGGGTCTCTGGAAACACCATATATTTT.

The gene calls are TRBV7-2 and TRBJ1-1; 8 bases agree with TRBD1. CDR1 is SGHTA, CDR2 FQGNSA, per germline. V lost 5 bases to trimming and J lost 0 bases; unmatched junction nucleotides: 5. The CDR3 is 15 amino acids. CDR3 region: CASSLMTGVNTEAFF. The CDR3 DNA sequence: TGTGCCAGCAGCCTAATGACAGGGGTGAACACTGAAGCTTTCTTT.

The chain joins TRBV10-2 to TRBJ2-1; 7 positions match TRBD1. V gave up 5 bases and J gave up 7 bases; unmatched junction bases: 5. CDR1 is WSHSY, CDR2 SAAADI, per germline. This CDR3 has 13 amino acids. The CDR3 is CASSLQGKNEQFF. The CDR3 bases are TGCGCCAGCAGTCTACAGGGGAAAAATGAGCAGTTCTTC.

The V and J genes are TRBV2 and TRBJ1-5, with 7 bases lining up with TRBD1. The CDR3 loop spans 16 amino acids. After removal of 6 bases from V and 0 bases from J, the junction contained 8 bases not matched to a gene. Germline assignment: CDR1 SNHLY and CDR2 FYNNEI. The chain's CDR3 is CASSGTVYYSNQPQHF. The CDR3 nucleotides read TGTGCCAGCAGCGGGACAGTTTATTATAGCAATCAGCCCCAGCATTTT.

The chain is built from TRBV12-3 or TRBV12-4 and TRBJ2-2, with 8 bases identical to TRBD1. The CDR3 spans 13 residues. V was clipped by 5 bases and J by 8 bases; unmatched bases: 4. The CDR3 bases are TGTGCCAGCAGTAGGGACAGGCCGGGGGAGCTGTTTTTT. The encoded protein is CASSRDRPGELFF.

The rearrangement links TRBV2 to TRBJ1-3; D gene unclear. With 3 bases removed from V and 4 bases from J, the gap between germline ends came to 10 bases. Germline CDR1 and CDR2: SNHLY and FYNNEI. This CDR3 is built from 14 residues. This CDR3 reads CASSEEGSGNTIYF. CDR3 nucleotides: TGTGCCAGCAGTGAGGAGGGATCAGGAAACACCATATATTTT.

The chain carries TRBV7-2 and TRBJ2-3; D possibly corresponds to TRBD2 (5 bases). Germline CDR1 SGHTA, CDR2 FQGNSA. This CDR3 spans 12 amino acids. V gave up 5 bases and J gave up 8 bases, with 11 bases separating them. The CDR3 loop is CASSRGLSTQYF. The CDR3 DNA reads as TGTGCCAGCAGCAGAGGGCTTAGTACGCAGTATTTT.

The rearrangement uses TRBV6-1 and TRBJ1-3; D remains unclear. V shed 2 bases and J shed 0 bases, with 8 bases lying between them. The length of the CDR3 is 15 residues. CDR1 is MNHNS, CDR2 SASEGT, per germline. This chain's CDR3 is CASSESSYSGNTIYF. The CDR3 bases are TGTGCCAGCAGTGAAAGCTCCTACTCTGGAAACACCATATATTTT.

This chain uses TRBV7-9 with TRBJ1-4, with 9 bases identical to TRBD1. The CDR3 runs 16 residues. Germline CDR1 reads SEHNR; CDR2 reads FQNEAQ (reference sequence). J lost 6 bases, V lost 5 bases, and 10 bases had no gene match. This chain's CDR3 is CASSPRVTGGDEKLFF. The CDR3, as DNA: TGTGCCAGCAGCCCCCGTGTTACAGGGGGCGATGAAAAACTGTTTTTT.